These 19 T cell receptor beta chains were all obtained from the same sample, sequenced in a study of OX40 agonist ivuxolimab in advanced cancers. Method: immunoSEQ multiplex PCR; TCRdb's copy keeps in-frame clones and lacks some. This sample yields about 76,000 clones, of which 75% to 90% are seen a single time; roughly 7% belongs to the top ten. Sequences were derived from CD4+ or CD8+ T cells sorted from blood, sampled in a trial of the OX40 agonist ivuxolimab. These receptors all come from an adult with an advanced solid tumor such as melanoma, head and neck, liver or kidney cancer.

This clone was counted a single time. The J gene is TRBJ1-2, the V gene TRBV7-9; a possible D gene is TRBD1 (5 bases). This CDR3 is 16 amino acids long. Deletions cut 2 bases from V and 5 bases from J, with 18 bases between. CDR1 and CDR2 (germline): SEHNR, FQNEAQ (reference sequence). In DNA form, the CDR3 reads TGTGCCAGCAGCTTACCAACGTGGGGGGGTAATTATGGCTACACCTTC. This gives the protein CASSLPTWGGNYGYTF.

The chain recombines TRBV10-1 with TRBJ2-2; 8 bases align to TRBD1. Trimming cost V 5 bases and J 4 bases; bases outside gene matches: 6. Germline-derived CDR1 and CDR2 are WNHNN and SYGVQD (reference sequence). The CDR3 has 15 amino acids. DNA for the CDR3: TGCGCCAGCAGTACGCAGGGGGCATGCACCGGGGAGCTGTTTTTT. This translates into CASSTQGACTGELFF.

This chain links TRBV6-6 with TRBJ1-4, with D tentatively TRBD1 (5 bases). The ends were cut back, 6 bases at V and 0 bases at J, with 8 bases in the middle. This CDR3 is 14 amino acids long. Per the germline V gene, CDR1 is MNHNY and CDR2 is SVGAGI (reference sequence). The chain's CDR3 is CASRGGSTNEKLFF. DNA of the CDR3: TGTGCCAGCAGGGGGGGATCAACTAATGAAAAACTGTTTTTT.

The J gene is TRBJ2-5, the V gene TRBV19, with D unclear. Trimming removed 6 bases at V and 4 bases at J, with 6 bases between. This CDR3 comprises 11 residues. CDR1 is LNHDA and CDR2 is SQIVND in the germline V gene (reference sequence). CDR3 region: CASSLRETQYF. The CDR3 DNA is TGTGCCAGTAGCCTAAGAGAGACCCAGTACTTC. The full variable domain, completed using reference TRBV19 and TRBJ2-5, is DGGITQSPKYLFRKEGQNVTLSCEQNLNHDAMYWYRQDPGQGLRLIYYSQIVNDFQKGDIAEGYSVSREKKESFPLTVTSAQKNPTAFYLCASSLRETQYFGPGTRLLVL.

This chain's CDR3 is CASSLTGGAYEQYF. CDR3 DNA sequence: TGTGCCAGCAGCTTAACGGGAGGTGCCTACGAGCAGTACTTC. V gene TRBV7-2 combines with J gene TRBJ2-7; 7 nucleotides align to TRBD2. The CDR3 spans 14 residues. Trimming removed 2 bases from V and 2 bases from J; junction bases left unmatched: 3. Germline loops: CDR1 SGHTA, CDR2 FQGNSA.

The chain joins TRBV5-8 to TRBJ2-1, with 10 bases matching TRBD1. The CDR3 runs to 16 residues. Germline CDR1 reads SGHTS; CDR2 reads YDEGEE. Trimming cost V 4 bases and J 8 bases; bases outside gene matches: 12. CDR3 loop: CASSREGTGVFDEQFF. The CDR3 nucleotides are TGTGCCAGCAGCCGAGAAGGGACAGGGGTTTTCGATGAGCAGTTCTTC.

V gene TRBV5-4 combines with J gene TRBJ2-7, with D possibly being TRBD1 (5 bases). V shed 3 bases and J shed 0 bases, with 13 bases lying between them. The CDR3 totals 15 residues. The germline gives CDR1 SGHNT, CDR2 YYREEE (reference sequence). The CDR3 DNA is TGTGCCAGCAGCTCGAAATCCAGGGACTCCTACGAGCAGTACTTC. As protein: CASSSKSRDSYEQYF. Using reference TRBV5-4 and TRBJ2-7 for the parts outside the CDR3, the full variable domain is ETGVTQSPTHLIKTRGQQVTLRCSSQSGHNTVSWYQQALGQGPQFIFQYYREEENGRGNFPPRFSGLQFPNYSSELNVNALELDDSALYLCASSSKSRDSYEQYFGPGTRLTVT.

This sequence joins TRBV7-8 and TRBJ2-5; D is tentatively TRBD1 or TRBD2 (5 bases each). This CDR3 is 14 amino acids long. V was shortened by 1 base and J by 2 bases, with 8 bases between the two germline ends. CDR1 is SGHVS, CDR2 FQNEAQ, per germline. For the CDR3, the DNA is TGTGCCAGCAGCTTAGGGGACGGACAAGAGACCCAGTACTTC. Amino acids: CASSLGDGQETQYF.

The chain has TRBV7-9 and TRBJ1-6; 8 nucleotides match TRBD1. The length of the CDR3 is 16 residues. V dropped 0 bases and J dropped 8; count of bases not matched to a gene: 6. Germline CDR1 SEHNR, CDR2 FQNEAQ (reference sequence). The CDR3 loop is CASSLAGTGHYSPLHF. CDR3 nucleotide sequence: TGTGCCAGCAGCTTAGCCGGGACAGGTCATTATTCACCCCTCCACTTT.

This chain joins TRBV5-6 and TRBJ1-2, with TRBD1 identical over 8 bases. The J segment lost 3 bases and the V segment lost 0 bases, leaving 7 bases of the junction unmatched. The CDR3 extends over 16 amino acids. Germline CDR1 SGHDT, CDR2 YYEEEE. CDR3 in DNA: TGTGCCAGCAGCTTGGCCCTCCAGGGGGCTCACTATGGCTACACCTTC. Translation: CASSLALQGAHYGYTF. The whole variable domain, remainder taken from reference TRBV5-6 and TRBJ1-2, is DAGVTQSPTHLIKTRGQQVTLRCSPKSGHDTVSWYQQALGQGPQFIFQYYEEEERQRGNFPDRFSGHQFPNYSSELNVNALLLGDSALYLCASSLALQGAHYGYTFGSGTRLTVV.

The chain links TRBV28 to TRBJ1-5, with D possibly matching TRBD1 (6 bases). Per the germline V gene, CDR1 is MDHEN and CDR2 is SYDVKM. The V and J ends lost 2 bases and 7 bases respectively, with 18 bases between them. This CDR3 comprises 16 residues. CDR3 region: CASSLRAGAFPQPQHF. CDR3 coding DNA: TGTGCCAGCAGTTTAAGGGCAGGGGCGTTCCCGCAGCCCCAGCATTTT.

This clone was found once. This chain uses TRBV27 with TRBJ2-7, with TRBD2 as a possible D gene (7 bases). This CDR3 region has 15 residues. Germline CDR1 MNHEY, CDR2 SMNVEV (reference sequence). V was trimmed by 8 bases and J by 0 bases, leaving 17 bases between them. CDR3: CASVGRGGFSYEQYF. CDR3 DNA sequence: TGTGCCAGCGTCGGAAGGGGGGGGTTCTCCTACGAGCAGTACTTC.

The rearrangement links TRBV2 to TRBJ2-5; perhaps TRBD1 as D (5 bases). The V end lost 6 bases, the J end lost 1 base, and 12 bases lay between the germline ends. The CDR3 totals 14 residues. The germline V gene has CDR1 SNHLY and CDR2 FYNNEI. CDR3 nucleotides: TGTGCCAGCAGCGTGCAGGGATTCCAAGAGACCCAGTACTTC. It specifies CASSVQGFQETQYF.

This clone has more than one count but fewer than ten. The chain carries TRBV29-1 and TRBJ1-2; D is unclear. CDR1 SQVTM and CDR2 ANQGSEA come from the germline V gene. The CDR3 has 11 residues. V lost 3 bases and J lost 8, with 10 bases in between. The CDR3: CSVDRGSGYTF. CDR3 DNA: TGCAGCGTTGACCGAGGGAGCGGCTACACCTTC. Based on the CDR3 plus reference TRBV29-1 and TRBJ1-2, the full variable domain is SAVISQKPSRDICQRGTSLTIQCQVDSQVTMMFWYRQQPGQSLTLIATANQGSEATYESGFVIDKFPISRPNLTFSTLTVSNMSPEDSSIYLCSVDRGSGYTFGSGTRLTVV.

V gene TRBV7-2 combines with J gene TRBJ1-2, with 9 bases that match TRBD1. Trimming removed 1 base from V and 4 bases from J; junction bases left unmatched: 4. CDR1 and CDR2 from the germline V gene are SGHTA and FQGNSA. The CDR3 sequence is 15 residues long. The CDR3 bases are TGTGCCAGCAGCTTAGGGGGACAGGGAATCTATGGCTACACCTTC. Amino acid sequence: CASSLGGQGIYGYTF.

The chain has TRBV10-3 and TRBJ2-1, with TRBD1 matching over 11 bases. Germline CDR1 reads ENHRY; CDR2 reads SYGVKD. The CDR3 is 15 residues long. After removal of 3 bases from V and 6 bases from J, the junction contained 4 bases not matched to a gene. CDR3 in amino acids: CAISDPGQGVNEQFF. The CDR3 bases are TGTGCCATCAGTGACCCGGGACAGGGGGTCAATGAGCAGTTCTTC.

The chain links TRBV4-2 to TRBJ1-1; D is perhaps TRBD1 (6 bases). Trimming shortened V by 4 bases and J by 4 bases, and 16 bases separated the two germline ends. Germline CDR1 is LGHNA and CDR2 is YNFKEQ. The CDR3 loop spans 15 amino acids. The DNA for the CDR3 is TGTGCCAGCAGCCTCACAGGGACTCCCGCCACTGAAGCTTTCTTT. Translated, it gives CASSLTGTPATEAFF.

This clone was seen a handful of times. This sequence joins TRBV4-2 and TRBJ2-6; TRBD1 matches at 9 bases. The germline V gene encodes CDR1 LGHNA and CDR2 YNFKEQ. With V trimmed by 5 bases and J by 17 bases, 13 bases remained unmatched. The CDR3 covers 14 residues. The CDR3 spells CASSFRDRDLSMTF. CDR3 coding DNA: TGTGCCAGCAGCTTCCGGGACAGGGACCTATCTATGACTTTC.

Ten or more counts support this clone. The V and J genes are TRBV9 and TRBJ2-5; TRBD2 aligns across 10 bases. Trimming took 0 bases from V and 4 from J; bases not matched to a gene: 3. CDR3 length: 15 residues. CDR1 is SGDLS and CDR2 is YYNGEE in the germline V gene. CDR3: CASSVGLAGVETQYF. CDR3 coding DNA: TGTGCCAGCAGCGTAGGGCTAGCGGGAGTAGAGACCCAGTACTTC.